These T cell receptor beta chains were read from a single sample in a study of CD8 T cells in Susac syndrome. Each CDR3 protein is one row after TCRdb ran MiXCR on the immunoSEQ multiplex PCR reads. Here the sample spans around 80,000 distinct CDR3 sequences, 85% to 95% being singletons. What was sequenced was CD8+ T cells from PBMCs. These receptors originate from a human donor with Susac syndrome. Each CDR3 is given with its conserved first and last residue. A D gene is named only where the DNA matches it firmly. Clone size is stated in some rows and not others, as once, few, many or a class when expanded.

>TRBV15|TRBJ1-4|.|.
TGTGCCACTGGGGCTGGGGGTAATGAAAAACTGTTTTTT
CATGAGGNEKLFF
>TRBV11-2|TRBJ2-1|.|.
TGTGCCAGCAGCCCCCGACGGTGGAACTCCTACAATGAGCAGTTCTTC
CASSPRRWNSYNEQFF
>TRBV14|TRBJ1-1|.|.
TGTGCCAGCAGCCCGACAGGAGACACTGAAGCTTTCTTT
CASSPTGDTEAFF
>TRBV28|TRBJ2-4|.|.
TGTGCCAGCAATGTCCTCGGGACGAATAAAAACATTCAGTACTTC
CASNVLGTNKNIQYF
>TRBV28|TRBJ2-5|.|.
TGTGCCAGCAGGACGGGGGGCGAGACCCAGTACTTC
CASRTGGETQYF
>TRBV7-2|TRBJ2-5|.|.
TGTGCCAGCAGCCGAAGTTTCGGGGTGTCAGAGACCCAGTACTTC
CASSRSFGVSETQYF
>TRBV20-1|TRBJ2-2|.|TRBD2
TGCAGTGCTAGAGGTAGCGGGGGAAACACCGGGGAGCTGTTTTTT
CSARGSGGNTGELFF
>TRBV7-9|TRBJ1-1|.|.
TGTGCCAGCAGCTTACCAGGGTCGACTGAAGCTTTCTTT
CASSLPGSTEAFF
>TRBV30|TRBJ1-5|.|.
TGTGCCTGGAGTATGAGGGGGGATCAGCCCCAGCATTTT
CAWSMRGDQPQHF
>TRBV9|TRBJ1-1|.|.
TGTGCCAGCAGCGTAGCTCAACAGGGTGCTGGTGCTTTCTTT
CASSVAQQGAGAFF
>TRBV7-9|TRBJ2-5|.|TRBD1
TGTGCCAGCAGCTCGGGACAGGGGGTTGAGACCCAGTACTTC
CASSSGQGVETQYF
>TRBV3-1|TRBJ2-1|once|.
TGTGCCAGCAGCCAGCAGAATGAGCAGTTCTTC
CASSQQNEQFF
>TRBV18|TRBJ2-1|few|.
TGTGCCAGCTCACAACCACTCAGGGGTATCGAGCAGTTCTTC
CASSQPLRGIEQFF
>TRBV29-1|TRBJ2-7|.|.
TGCAGCGTTACGACCGGGGGACACTCCTACGAGCAGTACTTC
CSVTTGGHSYEQYF
>TRBV6-5|TRBJ2-1|.|.
TGTGCCAGCAGTTACTCGGAGGACACCAACTCCTACAATGAGCAGTTCTTC
CASSYSEDTNSYNEQFF
>TRBV18|TRBJ2-7|.|TRBD1
TGTGCCAGCTCACCACCGGCCTGGACAGGGGGCTTCTACGAGCAGTACTTC
CASSPPAWTGGFYEQYF
>TRBV5-1|TRBJ2-7|.|.
TGCGCCAGCAGCTTGGGTGGGGTCTACGAGCAGTACTTC
CASSLGGVYEQYF
>TRBV6-6|TRBJ2-2|.|TRBD2
TGTGCCAGCAGCCCCTCGGGGGGTCCGAACACCGGGGAGCTGTTTTTT
CASSPSGGPNTGELFF
>TRBV7-9|TRBJ2-1|.|.
TGTGCCAGCAGCTTAGGAGGAGGGAGACGGTTCTTC
CASSLGGGRRFF
>TRBV24-1|TRBJ2-7|.|.
TGTGCCACCAGTGATCCTGACAAAGCCCCTGAGCAGTACTTC
CATSDPDKAPEQYF
>TRBV6-2/TRBV6-3|TRBJ2-1|.|TRBD2
TGTGCCAGCAGCTCCTCCATCATGCTAGCGGTTGGCGGTGAGCAGTTCTTC
CASSSSIMLAVGGEQFF
>TRBV30|TRBJ2-6|.|TRBD1
TGTGCCTGGAACAGGGGGCCTCCTAAGACTGGGGCCAACGTCCTGACTTTC
CAWNRGPPKTGANVLTF
>TRBV6-5|TRBJ1-5|few|.
TGTGCCAGCAGTTACTCGGCCGGGCCCAATCAGCCCCAGCATTTT
CASSYSAGPNQPQHF
>TRBV20-1|TRBJ2-2|.|.
TGCAGTGCTTTGCCAGGGGTTCGGACCGGGGAGCTGTTTTTT
CSALPGVRTGELFF
>TRBV5-1|TRBJ1-1|once|.
TGCGCCAGCAGCTTGGACGGCCTTGGGGGGGCGGACACTGAAGCTTTCTTT
CASSLDGLGGADTEAFF
>TRBV2|TRBJ1-4|.|.
TGTGCCAGCCATACCCGGACGGGGGGACCTAATGAAAAACTGTTTTTT
CASHTRTGGPNEKLFF
>TRBV7-2|TRBJ2-6|.|TRBD1
TGTGCCAGCAGCTTAATGGGACAGGGGGCTGGGGCCAACGTCCTGACTTTC
CASSLMGQGAGANVLTF
>TRBV13|TRBJ2-1|.|.
TGTGCCAGCAGCTTAGGCGTTGAGGGAGTTCATCCGTTCTTC
CASSLGVEGVHPFF
>TRBV9|TRBJ2-2|.|TRBD2
TGTGCCAGCAGCCCGGGAGGGAACACCGGGGAGCTGTTTTTT
CASSPGGNTGELFF